This is a list of T cell receptor beta chains from one sample in a study of cytomegalovirus exposure and HLA in healthy donors. Libraries were prepared by immunoSEQ multiplex PCR; TCRdb keeps only in-frame clonotypes and omits some of them. The data contain fewer than 200,000 clones, over 60% of them singletons. Material: PBMCs. The origin of the receptors is a woman aged 25 to 39 in good health and CMV-seronegative. Both conserved end residues are part of each CDR3. Fields, in order: J gene, D gene, clone size, V gene, CDR3 DNA, CDR3 protein. D genes are given only for firm matches. Not all rows give a size; the values are once, few, many and, for expanded clones, a class.

J gene: TRBJ1-1
D gene: NA
clone size: NA
V gene: TRBV4-3
CDR3 DNA: TGCGCCAGCAGCCAGAAAAAAGCAGGGGTCACTGAAGCTTTCTTT
CDR3 protein: CASSQKKAGVTEAFF

J gene: TRBJ1-4
D gene: NA
clone size: NA
V gene: TRBV28
CDR3 DNA: TGTGCCAGCAGTTTAGGGGGCGATTCTGAAAAACTGTTTTTT
CDR3 protein: CASSLGGDSEKLFF

J gene: TRBJ2-5
D gene: TRBD2
clone size: NA
V gene: TRBV5-4
CDR3 DNA: TGTGCCAGCAGCTCTAGCGGGGGAGAGGGGACCCAGTACTTC
CDR3 protein: CASSSSGGEGTQYF

J gene: TRBJ2-2
D gene: NA
clone size: NA
V gene: TRBV7-6
CDR3 DNA: TGTGCCAGCAGCTTTTCCGGGACTGACTTAACCTTAACCGGGGAGCTGTTTTTT
CDR3 protein: CASSFSGTDLTLTGELFF

J gene: TRBJ2-7
D gene: NA
clone size: NA
V gene: TRBV5-4
CDR3 DNA: TGTGCCAGCAGCTTTTTTCTAGCCGGTGAGCAGTACTTC
CDR3 protein: CASSFFLAGEQYF

J gene: TRBJ2-3
D gene: NA
clone size: once
V gene: TRBV28
CDR3 DNA: TGTGCCAGCAGTTTGTTTTCTGCTCCTCCCGGAGTTCGGTATTTT
CDR3 protein: CASSLFSAPPGVRYF

J gene: TRBJ2-1
D gene: TRBD1
clone size: NA
V gene: TRBV28
CDR3 DNA: TGTGCCAGCAGTTTAGGACAGGGGCTCAATGAGCAGTTCTTC
CDR3 protein: CASSLGQGLNEQFF

J gene: TRBJ1-3
D gene: TRBD1
clone size: once
V gene: TRBV2
CDR3 DNA: TGTGCCAGCAGCGGGACAGTCTCTGGAAACACCATATATTTT
CDR3 protein: CASSGTVSGNTIYF

J gene: TRBJ2-7
D gene: NA
clone size: once
V gene: TRBV27
CDR3 DNA: TGTGCCAGCAGTCCAAACACCTACGAGCAGTACTTC
CDR3 protein: CASSPNTYEQYF

J gene: TRBJ2-1
D gene: NA
clone size: NA
V gene: TRBV11-2
CDR3 DNA: TGTGCCAGCAGAGCTTTAAGGCGGGAATCGTACAATGAGCAGTTCTTC
CDR3 protein: CASRALRRESYNEQFF

J gene: TRBJ1-3
D gene: NA
clone size: NA
V gene: TRBV30
CDR3 DNA: TGTGCCTGGAATCCAGGCCCTGGAAACACCATATATTTT
CDR3 protein: CAWNPGPGNTIYF

J gene: TRBJ2-1
D gene: TRBD1
clone size: NA
V gene: TRBV6-1
CDR3 DNA: TGTGCCAGCAGTGAAGCCGCGTCAAGGACAGGAGCTGAGCAGTTCTTC
CDR3 protein: CASSEAASRTGAEQFF

J gene: TRBJ2-7
D gene: TRBD1
clone size: NA
V gene: TRBV19
CDR3 DNA: TGTGCCAGTAGTATGGGGACAGGAGCCTACGAGCAGTACTTC
CDR3 protein: CASSMGTGAYEQYF

J gene: TRBJ1-1
D gene: TRBD1
clone size: few
V gene: TRBV10-3
CDR3 DNA: TGTGCCATCAGGGGGACAGGGCTTGACACTGAAGCTTTCTTT
CDR3 protein: CAIRGTGLDTEAFF

J gene: TRBJ1-5
D gene: NA
clone size: NA
V gene: TRBV7-9
CDR3 DNA: TGTGCCAGCAGCCGGGGTCAACGCGGCCAGCCCCAGCATTTT
CDR3 protein: CASSRGQRGQPQHF

J gene: TRBJ1-1
D gene: NA
clone size: NA
V gene: TRBV27
CDR3 DNA: TGTGCCAGCAGTTTTGCCAACTCGAACACTGAAGCTTTCTTT
CDR3 protein: CASSFANSNTEAFF

J gene: TRBJ1-3
D gene: NA
clone size: NA
V gene: TRBV5-5
CDR3 DNA: TGTGCCAGCAGTTCTCAGGGTGGCCCTGGAAACACCATATATTTT
CDR3 protein: CASSSQGGPGNTIYF

J gene: TRBJ1-1
D gene: NA
clone size: NA
V gene: TRBV7-9
CDR3 DNA: TGTGCCAGCAGCTCCCGTACAGGGAACACTGAAGCTTTCTTT
CDR3 protein: CASSSRTGNTEAFF

J gene: TRBJ2-1
D gene: TRBD2
clone size: NA
V gene: TRBV9
CDR3 DNA: TGTGCCAGCAGCCCAGGGAGCGGGAGCCTCTACAATGAGCAGTTCTTC
CDR3 protein: CASSPGSGSLYNEQFF

J gene: TRBJ1-4
D gene: NA
clone size: few
V gene: TRBV10-3
CDR3 DNA: TGTGCCATCAGTGAGTCTGGACTTCGTGAAAAACTGTTTTTT
CDR3 protein: CAISESGLREKLFF

J gene: TRBJ2-7
D gene: NA
clone size: once
V gene: TRBV28
CDR3 DNA: TGTGCCAGCAGTTACGTCTTGAACTTAAAATACGAGCAGTACTTC
CDR3 protein: CASSYVLNLKYEQYF

J gene: TRBJ2-7
D gene: TRBD2
clone size: NA
V gene: TRBV19
CDR3 DNA: TGTGCCAGTAGTTGGACTAGCGAAAAGTCCTACGAGCAGTACTTC
CDR3 protein: CASSWTSEKSYEQYF

J gene: TRBJ1-5
D gene: NA
clone size: NA
V gene: TRBV6-1
CDR3 DNA: TGTGCCAGCTCCCCTATACAGGCCAATCAGCCCCAGCATTTT
CDR3 protein: CASSPIQANQPQHF

J gene: TRBJ2-7
D gene: TRBD2
clone size: NA
V gene: TRBV20-1
CDR3 DNA: TGCAGTGGGGGGAGGGCCGCCGAGCAGTACTTC
CDR3 protein: CSGGRAAEQYF

J gene: TRBJ2-7
D gene: TRBD1
clone size: NA
V gene: TRBV29-1
CDR3 DNA: TGCAGCGTTGAAGCCCAGGGGGAAGGCGAGCAGTACTTC
CDR3 protein: CSVEAQGEGEQYF

J gene: TRBJ1-5
D gene: NA
clone size: NA
V gene: TRBV28
CDR3 DNA: TGTGCCAGCAGCCCGACCCACGGGTCTCAGCCCCAGCATTTT
CDR3 protein: CASSPTHGSQPQHF

J gene: TRBJ2-3
D gene: TRBD2
clone size: NA
V gene: TRBV9
CDR3 DNA: TGTGCCAGCAGCGTACGACTAGCGGGGGGGGAAGATACGCAGTATTTT
CDR3 protein: CASSVRLAGGEDTQYF

J gene: TRBJ2-7
D gene: TRBD1
clone size: NA
V gene: TRBV18
CDR3 DNA: TGTGCCAGCTCACCAGAACGGGACAGCTCCTACGAGCAGTACTTC
CDR3 protein: CASSPERDSSYEQYF

J gene: TRBJ2-1
D gene: NA
clone size: once
V gene: TRBV28
CDR3 DNA: TGTGCCAGCAGTTTGGACGGGAGCCACCATGAGCAGTTCTTC
CDR3 protein: CASSLDGSHHEQFF

J gene: TRBJ2-5
D gene: NA
clone size: few
V gene: TRBV7-9
CDR3 DNA: TGTGCCAGCAGTCCACTAGAAATGACCCAGTACTTC
CDR3 protein: CASSPLEMTQYF

J gene: TRBJ1-5
D gene: TRBD1
clone size: NA
V gene: TRBV19
CDR3 DNA: TGTGCCAGTAGTTCCCGGGACAGGGGCCAGCCCCAGCATTTT
CDR3 protein: CASSSRDRGQPQHF

J gene: TRBJ2-1
D gene: NA
clone size: NA
V gene: TRBV5-1
CDR3 DNA: TGCGCCAGCAGCTTGGTCCTCTCAACTAGCACGATTGGACATGAGCAGTTCTTC
CDR3 protein: CASSLVLSTSTIGHEQFF

J gene: TRBJ2-3
D gene: NA
clone size: NA
V gene: TRBV30
CDR3 DNA: TGTGCCTGGAGTGTGGGGCCTGCCACAGATACGCAGTATTTT
CDR3 protein: CAWSVGPATDTQYF

J gene: TRBJ2-7
D gene: NA
clone size: few
V gene: TRBV6-6
CDR3 DNA: TGTGCCAGCAGTCGTGGGGCCATGTTTGAGCAGTACTTC
CDR3 protein: CASSRGAMFEQYF

J gene: TRBJ2-3
D gene: NA
clone size: NA
V gene: TRBV7-2
CDR3 DNA: TGTGCCAGCAGCTTTAGAGGGGCAGGGGAAGATACGCAGTATTTT
CDR3 protein: CASSFRGAGEDTQYF

J gene: TRBJ1-1
D gene: NA
clone size: once
V gene: TRBV27
CDR3 DNA: TGTGCCAGCAAGACAAACAGGGACCACACTGAAGCTTTCTTT
CDR3 protein: CASKTNRDHTEAFF

J gene: TRBJ2-1
D gene: TRBD2
clone size: NA
V gene: TRBV13
CDR3 DNA: TGTGCCAGCAGCTTTTCTAGCGGGGGGGCCCCGTTCTTC
CDR3 protein: CASSFSSGGAPFF

J gene: TRBJ2-7
D gene: TRBD1
clone size: NA
V gene: TRBV4-3
CDR3 DNA: TGCGCCAGCAGCCAAGAGGGACAGGGTGGGCACTACGAGCAGTACTTC
CDR3 protein: CASSQEGQGGHYEQYF

J gene: TRBJ2-5
D gene: NA
clone size: NA
V gene: TRBV7-7
CDR3 DNA: TGTGCCAGCAGCCCCTCAACGGGGGAGACCCAGTACTTC
CDR3 protein: CASSPSTGETQYF

J gene: TRBJ1-2
D gene: TRBD1
clone size: NA
V gene: TRBV11-2
CDR3 DNA: TGTGCTCTCGGACAGGGGGAGGGTTACACCTTC
CDR3 protein: CALGQGEGYTF

J gene: TRBJ2-7
D gene: NA
clone size: NA
V gene: TRBV2
CDR3 DNA: TGTGCCAGCGCGGGAAGGGCAGGCAGGGCGGTTGAGCAGTACTTC
CDR3 protein: CASAGRAGRAVEQYF

J gene: TRBJ2-1
D gene: NA
clone size: NA
V gene: TRBV21-1
CDR3 DNA: TGTGCCAGCAGCAAAATTAGCGGGACGGTTAAATACAATGAGCAGTTCTTC
CDR3 protein: CASSKISGTVKYNEQFF

J gene: TRBJ2-5
D gene: NA
clone size: NA
V gene: TRBV9
CDR3 DNA: TGTGCCAGCAGCCCCCGGACAGCCTACCAAGAGACCCAGTACTTC
CDR3 protein: CASSPRTAYQETQYF

J gene: TRBJ1-6
D gene: NA
clone size: NA
V gene: TRBV7-9
CDR3 DNA: TGTGCCAGCAGCTTAGGACTCTATAATTCACCCCTCCACTTT
CDR3 protein: CASSLGLYNSPLHF

J gene: TRBJ2-7
D gene: NA
clone size: NA
V gene: TRBV14
CDR3 DNA: TGTGCCAGCAGCCCCCAGTCTTCCTACGAGCAGTACTTC
CDR3 protein: CASSPQSSYEQYF

J gene: TRBJ1-1
D gene: NA
clone size: NA
V gene: TRBV9
CDR3 DNA: TGTGCCAGCAGCGCTGACCAGGGATTGGCTGAAGCTTTCTTT
CDR3 protein: CASSADQGLAEAFF

J gene: TRBJ2-2
D gene: TRBD2
clone size: NA
V gene: TRBV9
CDR3 DNA: TGCGCCAGTCAACGGGGGGTCGGGGAGCTGTTTTTT
CDR3 protein: CASQRGVGELFF

J gene: TRBJ2-1
D gene: NA
clone size: NA
V gene: TRBV11-1
CDR3 DNA: TGTGCCAGCAGCTCCCGTGGGCACAATGAGCAGTTCTTC
CDR3 protein: CASSSRGHNEQFF

J gene: TRBJ2-5
D gene: TRBD2
clone size: once
V gene: TRBV29-1
CDR3 DNA: TGCAGCCTGCTTGAGGCTAGCGGGAACCAAGAGACCCAGTACTTC
CDR3 protein: CSLLEASGNQETQYF

J gene: TRBJ2-5
D gene: NA
clone size: NA
V gene: TRBV20-1
CDR3 DNA: TGCAGCCGTCGGCGGGAAGAGACCCAGTACTTC
CDR3 protein: CSRRREETQYF

J gene: TRBJ2-7
D gene: NA
clone size: few
V gene: TRBV27
CDR3 DNA: TGTGCCAGCAGTCGCGGGATCCCGGGGGAGCAGTACTTC
CDR3 protein: CASSRGIPGEQYF

J gene: TRBJ1-4
D gene: NA
clone size: NA
V gene: TRBV7-2
CDR3 DNA: TGTGCCAGCAGCTTAGGGTGGGGCCCGGAAAAACTGTTTTTT
CDR3 protein: CASSLGWGPEKLFF

J gene: TRBJ1-1
D gene: TRBD1
clone size: NA
V gene: TRBV7-6
CDR3 DNA: TGTGCCAGCAGCTCGGGACAGGGAATGGGTGCTGAAGCTTTCTTT
CDR3 protein: CASSSGQGMGAEAFF

J gene: TRBJ2-1
D gene: NA
clone size: once
V gene: TRBV19
CDR3 DNA: TGTGCCAGTAGTAGAGAAGGGGTGAGCTCCTACAATGAGCAGTTCTTC
CDR3 protein: CASSREGVSSYNEQFF